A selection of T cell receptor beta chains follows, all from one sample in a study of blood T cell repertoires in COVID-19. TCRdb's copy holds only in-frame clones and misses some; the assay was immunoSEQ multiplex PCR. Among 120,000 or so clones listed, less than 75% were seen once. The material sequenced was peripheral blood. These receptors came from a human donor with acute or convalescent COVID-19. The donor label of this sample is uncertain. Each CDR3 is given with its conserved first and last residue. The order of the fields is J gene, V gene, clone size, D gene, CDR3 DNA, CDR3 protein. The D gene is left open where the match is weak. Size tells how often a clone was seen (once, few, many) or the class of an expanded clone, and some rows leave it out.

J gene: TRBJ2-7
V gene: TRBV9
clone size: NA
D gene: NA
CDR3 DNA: TGTGCCAGCAGCGTAGCCCCAGTAACCTACGAGCAGTACTTC
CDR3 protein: CASSVAPVTYEQYF

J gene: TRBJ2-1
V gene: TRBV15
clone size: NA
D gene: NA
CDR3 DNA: TGTGCCACCAGCCCCGGACGTACACGAGGGTATGAGCAGTTCTTC
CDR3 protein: CATSPGRTRGYEQFF

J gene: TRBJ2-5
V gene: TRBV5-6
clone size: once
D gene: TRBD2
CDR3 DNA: TGTGCCAGCAGCTCCAGACTAGCGGGGGAGACCCAGTACTTC
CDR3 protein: CASSSRLAGETQYF

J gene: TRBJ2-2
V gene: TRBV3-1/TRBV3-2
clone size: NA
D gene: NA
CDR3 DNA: TGTGCCAGCAGCCCAAAACAATCCGGGGAGCTGTTTTTT
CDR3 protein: CASSPKQSGELFF

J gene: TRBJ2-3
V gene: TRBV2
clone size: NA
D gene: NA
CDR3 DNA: TGTGCCAGCAGTAGCAGGGGATGGGGCACAGATACGCAGTATTTT
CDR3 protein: CASSSRGWGTDTQYF

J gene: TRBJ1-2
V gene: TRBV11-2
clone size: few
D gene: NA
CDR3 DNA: TGTGCCAGCAGCTTAGTGCACGGTGTCTATGGCTACACCTTC
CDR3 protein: CASSLVHGVYGYTF

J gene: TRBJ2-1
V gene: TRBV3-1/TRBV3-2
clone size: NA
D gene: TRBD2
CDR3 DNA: TGTGCCAGCAGCTCGGGGGGTGAGCAGTTCTTC
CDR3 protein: CASSSGGEQFF

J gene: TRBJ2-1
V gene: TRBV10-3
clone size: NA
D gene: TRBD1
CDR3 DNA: TGTGCCATCAGTGAGTTGGACAGGGGGCGCGGTGAGCAGTTCTTC
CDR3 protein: CAISELDRGRGEQFF

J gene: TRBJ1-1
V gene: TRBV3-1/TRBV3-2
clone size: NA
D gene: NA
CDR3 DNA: TGTGCCAGCAGCCAAGATGGGGCACTGAACACTGAAGCTTTCTTT
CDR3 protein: CASSQDGALNTEAFF

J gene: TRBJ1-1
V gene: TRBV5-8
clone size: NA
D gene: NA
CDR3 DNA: TGTGCCAGCAGCTTGATTTTGGGGGGACGAAGGAACACTGAAGCTTTCTTT
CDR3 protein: CASSLILGGRRNTEAFF

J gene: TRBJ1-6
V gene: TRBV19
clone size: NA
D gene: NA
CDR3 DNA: TGTGCCAGTAGTATATCGGGATCACCCCTCCACTTT
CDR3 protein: CASSISGSPLHF

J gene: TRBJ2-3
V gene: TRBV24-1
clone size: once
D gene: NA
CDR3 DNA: TGTGCCACCAGTGCCCTAGCCACAGATACGCAGTATTTT
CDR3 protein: CATSALATDTQYF

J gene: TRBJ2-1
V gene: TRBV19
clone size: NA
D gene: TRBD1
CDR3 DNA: TGTGCCAGTAGGCTCAGGACAGGGAATGAGCAGTTCTTC
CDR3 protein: CASRLRTGNEQFF

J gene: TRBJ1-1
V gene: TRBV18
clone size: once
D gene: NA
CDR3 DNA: TGTGCCAGTGCGGCGGGGGCGGAGACTGAAGCTTTCTTT
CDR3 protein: CASAAGAETEAFF

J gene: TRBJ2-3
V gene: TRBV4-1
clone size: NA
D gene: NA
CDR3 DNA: TGCGCCAGCAGCCTAACCCTTCAGGGGTCTGCAGATACGCAGTATTTT
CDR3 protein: CASSLTLQGSADTQYF

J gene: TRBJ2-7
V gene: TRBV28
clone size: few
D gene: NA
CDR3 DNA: TGTGCCAGCAGCCGGGGGATGGTCGGCGAGCAGTACTTC
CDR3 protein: CASSRGMVGEQYF

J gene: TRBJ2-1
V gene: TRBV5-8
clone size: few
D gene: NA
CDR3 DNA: TGTGCCAGCAGCTTGGGAGCCTTCTCCTACAATGAGCAGTTCTTC
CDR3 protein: CASSLGAFSYNEQFF

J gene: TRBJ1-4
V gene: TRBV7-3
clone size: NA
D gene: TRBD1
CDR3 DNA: TGTGCCAGCAGCCCCCCGGGACAGGCAACAACTAATGAAAAACTGTTTTTT
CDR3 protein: CASSPPGQATTNEKLFF

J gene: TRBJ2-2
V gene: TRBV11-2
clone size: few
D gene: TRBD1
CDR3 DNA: TGTGCCAGCAGCCCAAACAGGGGGCGCGGCACCGGGGAGCTGTTTTTT
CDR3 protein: CASSPNRGRGTGELFF

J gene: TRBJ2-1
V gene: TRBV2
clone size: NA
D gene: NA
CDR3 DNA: TGTGCCAGCAGTGAACTAGCAGGCTACTCCGGCAATGAGCAGTTCTTC
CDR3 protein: CASSELAGYSGNEQFF

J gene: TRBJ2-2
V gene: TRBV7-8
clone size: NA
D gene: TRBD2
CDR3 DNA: TGTGCCAGCAGCTTAGCATCTAGCGGGGGGAACACCGGGGAGCTGTTTTTT
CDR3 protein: CASSLASSGGNTGELFF

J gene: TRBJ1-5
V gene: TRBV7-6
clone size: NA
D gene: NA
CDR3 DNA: TGTGCCAGCAGCTTAGGGCCCTCAGGTCAGCCCCAGCATTTT
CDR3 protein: CASSLGPSGQPQHF

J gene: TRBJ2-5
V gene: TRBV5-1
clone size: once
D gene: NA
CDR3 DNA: TGCGCCAGCAGCTGGGGGGTTCTGGGCCAAGAGACCCAGTACTTC
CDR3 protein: CASSWGVLGQETQYF

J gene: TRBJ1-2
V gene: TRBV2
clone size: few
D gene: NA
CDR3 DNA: TGTGCCAGCAGCCCTTGGGGGGGTAACTATGGCTACACCTTC
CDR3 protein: CASSPWGGNYGYTF

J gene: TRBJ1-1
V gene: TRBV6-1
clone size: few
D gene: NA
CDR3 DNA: TGTGCCAGCAGTGAATATACAGGGAACACTGAAGCTTTCTTT
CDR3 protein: CASSEYTGNTEAFF

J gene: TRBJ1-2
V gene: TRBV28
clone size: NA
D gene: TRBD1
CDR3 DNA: TGTGCCAGCAGTCCCCGGGACAGGGCCCCCTATGGCTACACCTTC
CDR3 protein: CASSPRDRAPYGYTF

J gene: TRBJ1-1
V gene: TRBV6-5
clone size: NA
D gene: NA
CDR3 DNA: TGTGCCATCCCTGGGGGGGCGCGCACTGAAGCTTTCTTT
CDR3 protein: CAIPGGARTEAFF

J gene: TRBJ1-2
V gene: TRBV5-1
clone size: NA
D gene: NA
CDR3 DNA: TGCGCCAGCAGCTTGGAAGGGGCGAGTGGCTACACCTTC
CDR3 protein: CASSLEGASGYTF

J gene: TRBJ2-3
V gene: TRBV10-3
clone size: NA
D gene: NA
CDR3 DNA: TGTGCCATCAGTAGTACACTAGCCTTCACAGATACGCAGTATTTT
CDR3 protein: CAISSTLAFTDTQYF

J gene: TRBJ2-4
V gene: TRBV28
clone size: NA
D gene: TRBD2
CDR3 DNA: TGTGCCAGCACTGGGGGGGGAAGCAAAAACATTCAGTACTTC
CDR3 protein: CASTGGGSKNIQYF

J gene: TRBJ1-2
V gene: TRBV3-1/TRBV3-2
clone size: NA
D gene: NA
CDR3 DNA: TGTGCCAGCAGCCAGACAGTCTATGGCTACACCTTC
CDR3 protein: CASSQTVYGYTF

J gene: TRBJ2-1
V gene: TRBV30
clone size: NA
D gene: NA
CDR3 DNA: TGTGCCTGGATGCGCGAAGCGTACAATGAGCAGTTCTTC
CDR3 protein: CAWMREAYNEQFF

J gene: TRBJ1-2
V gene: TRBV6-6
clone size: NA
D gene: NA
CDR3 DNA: TGTGCCAGCAGTTACTCAAGAGGGGGGGTGGACTATGGCTACACCTTC
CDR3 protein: CASSYSRGGVDYGYTF

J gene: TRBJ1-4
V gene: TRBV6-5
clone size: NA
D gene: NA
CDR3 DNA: TGTGCCAGCAGTTACGGTCCGGGCCCCCCGGGGGAAAAACTGTTTTTT
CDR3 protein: CASSYGPGPPGEKLFF

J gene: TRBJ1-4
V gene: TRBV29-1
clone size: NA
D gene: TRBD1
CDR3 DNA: TGCAGCGTTGGGGACAGGGGCTCGTCAACTAATGAAAAACTGTTTTTT
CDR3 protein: CSVGDRGSSTNEKLFF

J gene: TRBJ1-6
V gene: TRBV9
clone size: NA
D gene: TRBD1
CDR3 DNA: TGTGCCAGCAGCGTGGGGACAGGGGGGGGTTCACCCCTCCACTTT
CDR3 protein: CASSVGTGGGSPLHF

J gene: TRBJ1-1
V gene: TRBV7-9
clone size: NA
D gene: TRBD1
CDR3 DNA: TGTGCCAGCAGCACGACAGGGGGTAGTGGCACTGAAGCTTTCTTT
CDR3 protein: CASSTTGGSGTEAFF

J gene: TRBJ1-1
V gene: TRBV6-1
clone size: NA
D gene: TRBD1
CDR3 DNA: TGTGCCAGCAAAGACAGGGCCTTCACTGAAGCTTTCTTT
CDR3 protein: CASKDRAFTEAFF

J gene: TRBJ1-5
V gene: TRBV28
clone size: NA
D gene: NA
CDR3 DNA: TGTGCCAGCTATAGTCCCTCCCTCAATCAGCCCCAGCATTTT
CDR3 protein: CASYSPSLNQPQHF

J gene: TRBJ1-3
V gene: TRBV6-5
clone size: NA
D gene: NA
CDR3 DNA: TGTGCCAGCATCGGGGCTGGAAACACCATATATTTT
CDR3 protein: CASIGAGNTIYF

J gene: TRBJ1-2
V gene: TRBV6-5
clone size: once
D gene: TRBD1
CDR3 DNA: TGTGCCAGCAGTTCCCGGACAGGGCTTGGCTACACCTTC
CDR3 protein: CASSSRTGLGYTF

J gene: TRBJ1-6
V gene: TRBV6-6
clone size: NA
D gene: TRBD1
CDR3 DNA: TGTGCCAGCAGGCCGGCGGGACAGGCCGGGTCACCCCTCCACTTT
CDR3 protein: CASRPAGQAGSPLHF

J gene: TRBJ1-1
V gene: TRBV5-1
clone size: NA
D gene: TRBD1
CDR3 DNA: TGCGCCAGCAGCTCAGGGGGTGCGGCGCGGGCCACTGAAGCTTTCTTT
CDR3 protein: CASSSGGAARATEAFF

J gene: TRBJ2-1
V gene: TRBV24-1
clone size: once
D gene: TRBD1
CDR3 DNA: TGTGCCACCTCCCCGACAGGGCCCTACAATGAGCAGTTCTTC
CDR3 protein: CATSPTGPYNEQFF

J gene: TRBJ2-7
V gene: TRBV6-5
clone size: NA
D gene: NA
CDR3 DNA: TGTGCCAGCAGGAGACCCGGGGGTAGCTCCTACGAGCAGTACTTC
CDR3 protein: CASRRPGGSSYEQYF

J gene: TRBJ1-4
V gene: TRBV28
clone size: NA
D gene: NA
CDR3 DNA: TGTGCCAGCAGTGAGGCGGGGGCAACTAATGAAAAACTGTTTTTT
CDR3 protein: CASSEAGATNEKLFF

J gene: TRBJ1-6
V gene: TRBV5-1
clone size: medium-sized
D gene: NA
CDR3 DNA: TGCGCCAGCAGCTTGGTTAGTTTAGATTCACCCCTCCACTTT
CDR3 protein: CASSLVSLDSPLHF

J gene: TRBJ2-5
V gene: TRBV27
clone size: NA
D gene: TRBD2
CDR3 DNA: TGTGCCAGCGGGTGGGAGGGGAGCATTCAAGAGACCCAGTACTTC
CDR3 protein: CASGWEGSIQETQYF

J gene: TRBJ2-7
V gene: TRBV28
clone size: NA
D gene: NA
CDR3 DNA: TGTGCCAGCAGTTCCCGGTGGATAGAGGGCTCCTACGAGCAGTACTTC
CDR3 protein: CASSSRWIEGSYEQYF

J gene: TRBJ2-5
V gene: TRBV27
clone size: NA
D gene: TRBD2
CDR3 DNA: TGTGCCAGCAGGGGGACTAGCGGGGGGGCCCGGTCTCTCTTAGAGACCCAGTACTTC
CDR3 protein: CASRGTSGGARSLLETQYF

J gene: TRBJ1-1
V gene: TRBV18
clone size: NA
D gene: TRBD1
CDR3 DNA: TGTGCCAGCTCACGGGACAGGGGAGAAAGTGAAGCTTTCTTT
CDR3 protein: CASSRDRGESEAFF

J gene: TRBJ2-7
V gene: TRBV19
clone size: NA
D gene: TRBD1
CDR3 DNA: TGTGCCAGTAGTATGGGACAGGGGATCTCCTACGAGCAGTACTTC
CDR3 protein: CASSMGQGISYEQYF

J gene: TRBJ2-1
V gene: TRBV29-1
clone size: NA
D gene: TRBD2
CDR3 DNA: TGCAGCGTTGAAGATCGAGCGGGGGCCTACAATGAGCAGTTCTTC
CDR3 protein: CSVEDRAGAYNEQFF

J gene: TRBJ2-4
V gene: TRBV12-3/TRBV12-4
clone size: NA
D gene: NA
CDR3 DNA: TGTGCCAGCAGGCCAGGAAGTGGGAACATTCAGTACTTC
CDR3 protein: CASRPGSGNIQYF

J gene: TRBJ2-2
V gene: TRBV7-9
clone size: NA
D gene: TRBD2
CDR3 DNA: TGTGCCAGCAGTCGGACTAGCGGGGGGATGAACACCGGGGAGCTGTTTTTT
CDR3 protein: CASSRTSGGMNTGELFF

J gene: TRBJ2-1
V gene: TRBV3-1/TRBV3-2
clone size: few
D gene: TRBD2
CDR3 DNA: TGTGCCAGCAGCCAATTCACTAGCGGGGGGACGCAGTTCTTC
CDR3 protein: CASSQFTSGGTQFF

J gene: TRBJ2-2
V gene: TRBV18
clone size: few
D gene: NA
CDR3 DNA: TGTGCCAGCTCACCAACACAGGGAAGCGGTGGCGGGGAGCTGTTTTTT
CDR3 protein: CASSPTQGSGGGELFF

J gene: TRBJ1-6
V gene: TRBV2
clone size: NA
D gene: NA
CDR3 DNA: TGTGCCAGCAGCCCCGAGCTGACAGTTACACCCAATTCACCCCTCCACTTT
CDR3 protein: CASSPELTVTPNSPLHF

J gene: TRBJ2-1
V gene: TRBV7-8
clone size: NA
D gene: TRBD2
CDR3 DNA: TGTGGGACTAGCGGGGGCTGGGGGAATGAGCAGTTCTTC
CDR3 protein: CGTSGGWGNEQFF